This T cell receptor beta chain derives from a study of T cells after yellow fever vaccination. Across the whole study: Each low-cell-number fraction was prepared by means of SMART-Seq v4 Ultra Low Input.

Trimming took 4 bases from V and 1 from J, leaving 8 bases between them. Germline-derived CDR1 and CDR2 are SGHRS and YFSETQ. The CDR3 contains 14 residues. TCRdb reprocessed the 5' RACE reads via MiXCR and lists one record per CDR3 protein. In the table there are over 200,000 distinct CDR3 sequences, 6% to 8% of which are singletons. This clonotype has a count of ten or more. This chain links TRBV5-1 with TRBJ2-2, with TRBD1 as a possible D gene (6 bases). Sequenced here: CD4+ T cells sorted from PBMCs, sampled on the day of the yellow fever booster vaccination. The clonotype was recovered from a man aged 25-40 years who received the YFV17D yellow fever vaccine. CDR3 DNA: TGCGCCAGCAGCGTGACAGGGAACACCGGGGAGCTGTTTTTT. This translates into CASSVTGNTGELFF.